Below are 2 T cell receptor beta chains sequenced from a single sample in a study of CD8 T cells in ankylosing spondylitis. Via MiXCR, TCRdb re-called the 5' RACE reads, giving one row per CDR3 protein. The data hold some 130,000 distinct CDR3 sequences, with about 7.3% observed a single time. The sequenced sample was blood, either unsorted or a sorted T cell fraction (not recorded which). The receptors here all came from a female donor with ankylosing spondylitis or in good health (not recorded which).

This clonotype turned up a few times. The rearrangement joins TRBV20-1 to TRBJ2-3; 8 nucleotides align to TRBD2. Germline CDR1 DFQATT, CDR2 SNEGSKA (reference sequence). The CDR3 sequence is 16 residues long. V shed 0 bases and J 14 bases; nucleotides not matched to a gene: 19. The CDR3 is CSAREQRAGDFGYRYF. CDR3 DNA: TGCAGTGCTAGAGAGCAGCGAGCGGGGGATTTCGGTTACAGGTATTTT.

This clonotype was found a few times. In DNA form, the CDR3 reads TGTGCCAGCAGCTTAACTCCGACAGTCAATGAGCAGTTCTTC. Its protein is CASSLTPTVNEQFF. The J gene is TRBJ2-1, the V gene TRBV7-2, with D maybe TRBD1 (5 bases). V lost 2 bases to trimming and J lost 6 bases, with 11 bases between them. The V gene's germline CDR1 is SGHTA and CDR2 FQGNSA. This CDR3 is built from 14 residues.